Each of the 29 T cell receptor beta chains below was sequenced from the same sample in a study of blood T cell repertoires in COVID-19. TCRdb's copy holds only in-frame clones and misses some; the assay was immunoSEQ multiplex PCR. Of roughly 500,000 clones listed, around nine tenths are singletons. What was sequenced was PBMCs or T cells enriched from blood (not recorded which). The source of these receptors is a woman aged 55-75 years who had recovered from COVID-19.

The gene calls are TRBV19 and TRBJ2-3, with D unclear. The CDR3 loop spans 12 amino acids. The V gene lost 4 bases and the J gene lost 6 bases, with 8 bases spanning the gap. Germline values: CDR1 LNHDA, CDR2 SQIVND (reference sequence). The DNA for the CDR3 is TGTGCCAGTAGTACCGGAGCGGATACGCAGTATTTT. This translates into CASSTGADTQYF. The entire variable domain, with the rest obtained from reference TRBV19 and TRBJ2-3, is as follows: DGGITQSPKYLFRKEGQNVTLSCEQNLNHDAMYWYRQDPGQGLRLIYYSQIVNDFQKGDIAEGYSVSREKKESFPLTVTSAQKNPTAFYLCASSTGADTQYFGPGTRLTVL.

This rearrangement joins TRBV4-2 to TRBJ2-2, with D possibly being TRBD2 (5 bases). The V and J ends lost 0 bases and 7 bases respectively, with 21 bases between them. The CDR3 covers 18 residues. Germline lookup yields CDR1 LGHNA and CDR2 YNFKEQ. The CDR3 spells CASSQDIGSLTRGGELFF. The CDR3 coding sequence is TGTGCCAGCAGCCAAGATATAGGGAGCCTGACACGGGGCGGGGAGCTGTTTTTT.

The V gene is TRBV6-5, the J gene TRBJ1-1; D is undetermined. The V end lost 0 bases, the J end lost 7 bases, and 9 bases lay between the germline ends. From germline, CDR1 is MNHEY and CDR2 SVGAGI. CDR3 length: 13 amino acids. CDR3 coding DNA: TGTGCCAGCAGTTACTCGCGTCCGTATGAAGCTTTCTTT. This codes for CASSYSRPYEAFF.

The V call is TRBV2, the J call TRBJ1-1; 7 positions match TRBD1. The V gene end was trimmed by 4 bases and the J gene end by 1 base; junction bases not matched to a gene: 6. Germline V gene lookup returns CDR1 SNHLY and CDR2 FYNNEI. CDR3 length equals 15 residues. CDR3 coding DNA: TGTGCCAGCAGTGGCGGGACAGCCCCGAACACTGAAGCTTTCTTT. This encodes CASSGGTAPNTEAFF. Drawing the rest from reference TRBV2 and TRBJ1-1, the complete variable domain is EPEVTQTPSHQVTQMGQEVILRCVPISNHLYFYWYRQILGQKVEFLVSFYNNEISEKSEIFDDQFSVERPDGSNFTLKIRSTKLEDSAMYFCASSGGTAPNTEAFFGQGTRLTVV.

The gene calls are TRBV18 and TRBJ1-5; possible D gene TRBD1, 6 bases. This CDR3 has 14 amino acids. Germline V gene data show CDR1 as KGHSH and CDR2 as LQKENI. V gave up 8 bases and J gave up 5 bases, with 16 bases separating them. Here the CDR3 reads CASAQTGTYQPQHF. The CDR3 nucleotides are TGTGCCAGCGCCCAGACAGGCACGTATCAGCCCCAGCATTTT.

The chain joins TRBV28 to TRBJ2-5, with a possible D match to TRBD2 (7 bases). Germline assignment: CDR1 MDHEN and CDR2 SYDVKM. V gave up 2 bases and J gave up 4 bases, with 14 bases separating them. This CDR3 region has 15 residues. As DNA, the CDR3 is TGTGCCAGCAGTTTAGGGGGGGCGCGGAGAGAGACCCAGTACTTC. It is translated as CASSLGGARRETQYF.

J is TRBJ1-2 and V is TRBV3-1 (or the pseudogene TRBV3-2); maybe TRBD1 (5 bases). The CDR3 runs to 13 residues. Germline-derived CDR1 and CDR2 are LGHDT and YNNKEL (reference sequence). The V end was cut by 8 bases, the J end by 3 bases, with 13 bases between. CDR3 DNA sequence: TGTGCCAGCGGGGTGGAGGGGTACTATGGCTACACCTTC. Its protein is CASGVEGYYGYTF.

This rearrangement joins TRBV11-3 to TRBJ1-1; a weak D match, TRBD1 (6 bases). The CDR3 has 14 amino acids. V lost 3 bases to trimming and J lost 6 bases, with 14 bases between them. Germline assignment: CDR1 SGHNT and CDR2 YENEEA. CDR3 coding DNA: TGTGCCAGCAGCTTCTCGACAGGTGGGTCTGAAGCTTTCTTT. Translated: CASSFSTGGSEAFF.

This clone occurred once. This chain joins TRBV5-1 and TRBJ1-1; D unclear. V lost 0 bases and J lost 7, with 10 bases in between. This CDR3 comprises 13 residues. Germline lookup yields CDR1 SGHRS and CDR2 YFSETQ. The CDR3 loop reads CASSLDAYSEAFF. Written as DNA, the CDR3 is TGCGCCAGCAGCTTGGACGCATACAGTGAAGCTTTCTTT.

This clone was counted once. CDR3 bases: TGTGCCAGCAGCTTAGCGTCTACTAGCTCTGGGGCCAACGTCCTGACTTTC. Translation: CASSLASTSSGANVLTF. The rearrangement links TRBV7-9 to TRBJ2-6; a possible D gene is TRBD2 (5 bases). The CDR3 has 17 residues. Germline values: CDR1 SEHNR, CDR2 FQNEAQ (reference sequence). V lost 0 bases to trimming and J lost 0 bases, with 9 bases between them.

The CDR3 coding sequence is TGTGCCAGCAGCCCCGGGACAGACCACGAGCAGTACTTC. Residues: CASSPGTDHEQYF. The chain joins TRBV5-4 to TRBJ2-7; 7 bases line up with TRBD1. Unmatched junction bases numbered 6, after V lost 4 bases and J lost 5 bases. The germline CDR1 and CDR2 sequences are SGHNT and YYREEE (reference sequence). The CDR3 loop spans 13 amino acids.

This clone was detected a few times. V usage is TRBV30 and J usage is TRBJ1-1; TRBD1 might be the D (5 bases). Germline V gene sequence: CDR1 GTSNPN, CDR2 SVGIG (reference sequence). Trimming cost V 3 bases and J 6 bases, with 14 bases left between them. The CDR3 loop spans 13 amino acids. CDR3 DNA: TGTGCCTGGAGCGTGGGGCGGTGGTCTGAAGCTTTCTTT. It codes for CAWSVGRWSEAFF.

The chain recombines TRBV6-2 or TRBV6-3 with TRBJ2-7; D is possibly TRBD2 (5 bases). The CDR3 runs to 13 residues. Trimming cost V 1 base and J 2 bases, with 6 bases left between them. The V gene's germline CDR1 is MNHEY and CDR2 SVGEGT. CDR3 coding DNA: TGTGCCAGCAGTTACTACGGGACCTACGAGCAGTACTTC. Its protein product is CASSYYGTYEQYF.

J is TRBJ2-7 and V is TRBV5-1; 10 nucleotides align to TRBD1. Losses at the gene ends were 5 bases for V and 2 bases for J; bases not matched to a gene: 7. The CDR3 is made up of 15 amino acids. Per germline, CDR1 SGHRS and CDR2 YFSETQ. The CDR3 protein is CASRNSGTGAYEQYF. The CDR3 DNA reads as TGCGCCAGCAGAAACTCCGGGACAGGGGCCTACGAGCAGTACTTC.

The rearrangement uses TRBV5-1 and TRBJ1-2, with D perhaps TRBD1 (6 bases). Germline values: CDR1 SGHRS, CDR2 YFSETQ. V lost 0 bases to trimming and J lost 6 bases, with 12 bases between them. The CDR3 covers 14 residues. Written as DNA, the CDR3 is TGCGCCAGCAGCTTGGTGCAGGGGATGGATGGCTACACCTTC. Translated, it gives CASSLVQGMDGYTF.

V is TRBV10-3 and J is TRBJ2-5; 8 nucleotides match TRBD1. CDR1 ENHRY and CDR2 SYGVKD come from the germline V gene. With 2 bases clipped from V and 6 bases from J, the junction kept 8 bases outside the gene matches. The CDR3 runs to 15 residues. Here the CDR3 reads CAISEQSGGGKTQYF. Here the CDR3 DNA reads TGTGCCATCAGTGAGCAGTCAGGGGGCGGGAAGACCCAGTACTTC.

The chain recombines TRBV10-2 with TRBJ1-5; 7 positions agree with TRBD1. The CDR3 is made up of 14 amino acids. The germline V gene has CDR1 WSHSY and CDR2 SAAADI. With V trimmed by 5 bases and J by 2 bases, 3 bases remained unmatched. The CDR3 loop is CASSFDRGNQPQHF. The CDR3 DNA reads TGCGCCAGCAGTTTCGACAGGGGCAATCAGCCCCAGCATTTT.

The chain links TRBV30 to TRBJ1-1; 7 bases agree with TRBD1. This CDR3 is 13 amino acids long. CDR1 is GTSNPN and CDR2 is SVGIG in the germline V gene (reference sequence). Trimming removed 1 base from V and 1 base from J; junction bases left unmatched: 0. This CDR3 is CAWSAGGNTEAFF. The CDR3 nucleotides are TGTGCCTGGAGTGCAGGGGGGAACACTGAAGCTTTCTTT.

The chain recombines TRBV11-2 with TRBJ1-1; the D is unclear. The CDR3 is 15 amino acids. Trimming shortened V by 1 base and J by 2 bases, and 11 bases separated the two germline ends. Germline loops: CDR1 SGHAT, CDR2 FQNNGV. CDR3 sequence reads: CASSLAQKSNTEAFF. The CDR3 coding sequence is TGTGCCAGCAGCTTAGCACAGAAATCAAACACTGAAGCTTTCTTT.

The chain employs TRBV2 and TRBJ1-5, with D perhaps matching TRBD1 (6 bases). Trimming removed 4 bases from V and 0 bases from J, with 10 bases in between. Germline CDR1 is SNHLY and CDR2 is FYNNEI. The CDR3 has 15 residues. CDR3 nucleotide sequence: TGTGCCAGCAGTGGGGGACAACATAGCAATCAGCCCCAGCATTTT. Amino acid sequence: CASSGGQHSNQPQHF.

A single count supports this clone. The rearrangement joins TRBV7-2 to TRBJ2-5; 12 bases align to TRBD2. Looked up from germline, CDR1 is SGHTA and CDR2 is FQGNSA. J gave up 4 bases and V 5 bases, and 8 bases lay outside the gene matches. The CDR3 totals 16 residues. CDR3 protein: CASSPASGGAGETQYF. In DNA form, the CDR3 reads TGTGCCAGCAGCCCGGCTAGCGGGGGGGCGGGAGAGACCCAGTACTTC.

This chain links TRBV12-3 or TRBV12-4 with TRBJ1-3; D unresolved. V lost 5 bases to trimming and J lost 9 bases, with 14 bases between them. This CDR3 region has 13 residues. The CDR3 is CASSEIFGGTIYF. DNA of the CDR3: TGTGCCAGCAGTGAGATATTCGGTGGCACCATATATTTT.

A remark on this clone: Distinct nucleotide sequences in the sample also encode this CDR3. The V gene is TRBV7-9, the J gene TRBJ1-1, with 9 nucleotides matching TRBD1. CDR3 length: 14 amino acids. V trimming: 5 bases; J trimming: 2 bases; junction bases outside the gene matches: 3. Germline values: CDR1 SEHNR, CDR2 FQNEAQ (reference sequence). CDR3 region: CASSLGQGNTEAFF. In DNA form, the CDR3 reads TGTGCCAGCAGCCTGGGACAGGGCAACACTGAAGCTTTCTTT.

This clone showed up just once. The chain joins TRBV3-1 (or the pseudogene TRBV3-2) to TRBJ2-7; 9 bases are a match to TRBD2. This CDR3 region has 15 residues. V lost 2 bases to trimming and J lost 2 bases; unmatched junction nucleotides: 4. The germline V gene has CDR1 LGHDT and CDR2 YNNKEL (reference sequence). Written as DNA, the CDR3 is TGTGCCAGCAGCCAATCGAGCGGGGGGCCCTACGAGCAGTACTTC. Amino acids: CASSQSSGGPYEQYF.

The CDR3 sequence is CASSLRGGEQYF. CDR3 nucleotides: TGTGCCAGCAGCTTAAGGGGGGGCGAGCAGTACTTC. The chain uses TRBV11-2 and TRBJ2-7; D is perhaps TRBD2 (7 bases). V was shortened by 2 bases and J by 6 bases, with 8 bases between the two germline ends. This CDR3 spans 12 amino acids. Germline V gene sequence: CDR1 SGHAT, CDR2 FQNNGV.

The chain couples TRBV12-3 or TRBV12-4 to TRBJ1-2, with a tentative D call TRBD1 (5 bases). V shed 8 bases and J shed 6 bases, with 16 bases lying between them. The CDR3 covers 13 residues. In DNA, the CDR3 is TGTGCCAGCGCCTACAGGACCTACGATGGCTACACCTTC. This translates into CASAYRTYDGYTF.

The chain is built from TRBV28 and TRBJ2-7; TRBD1 matches 7 bases. CDR3 length: 15 residues. Germline V lookup: CDR1 MDHEN, CDR2 SYDVKM. The V segment lost 4 bases and the J segment 3 bases; nucleotides outside the gene matches: 9. CDR3 coding DNA: TGTGCCAGCAGTTCACCCGGCGCAGGGGGCTACGAGCAGTACGTC. This encodes CASSSPGAGGYEQYV.

The V call is TRBV4-1, the J call TRBJ2-1; 8 bases fit TRBD1. CDR1 is MGHRA and CDR2 is YSYEKL in the germline V gene. V lost 1 base, J lost 7 bases, and 9 bases stayed unmatched. The CDR3 length is 16 residues. The CDR3 protein is CASSQAVTGVRNEQFF. The CDR3, as DNA: TGCGCCAGCAGCCAAGCCGTGACAGGGGTTAGAAATGAGCAGTTCTTC.

The rearrangement links TRBV5-6 to TRBJ2-5, with D perhaps TRBD2 (5 bases). The CDR3 consists of 15 residues. CDR1 and CDR2 from the germline V gene are SGHDT and YYEEEE. V dropped 0 bases and J dropped 2 bases, with 11 bases sitting between them. CDR3 protein: CASSLALARQETQYF. DNA of the CDR3: TGTGCCAGCAGCTTGGCGCTAGCCAGGCAAGAGACCCAGTACTTC.